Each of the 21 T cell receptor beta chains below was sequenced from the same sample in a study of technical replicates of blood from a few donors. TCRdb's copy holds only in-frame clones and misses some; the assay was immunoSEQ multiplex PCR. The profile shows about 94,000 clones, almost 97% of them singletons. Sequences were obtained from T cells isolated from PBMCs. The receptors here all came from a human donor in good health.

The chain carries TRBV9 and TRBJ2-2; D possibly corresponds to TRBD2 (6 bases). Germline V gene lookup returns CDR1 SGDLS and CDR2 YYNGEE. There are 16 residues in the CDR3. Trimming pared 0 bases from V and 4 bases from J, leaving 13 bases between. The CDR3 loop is CASSVVTGVGTGELFF. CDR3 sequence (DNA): TGTGCCAGCAGCGTAGTTACGGGGGTTGGCACCGGGGAGCTGTTTTTT.

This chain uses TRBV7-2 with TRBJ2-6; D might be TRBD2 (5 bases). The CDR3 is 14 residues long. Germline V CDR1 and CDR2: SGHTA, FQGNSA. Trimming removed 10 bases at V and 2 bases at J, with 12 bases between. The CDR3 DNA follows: TGTGCCACTCGGAGGATGGCTGGGGCCAACGTCCTGACTTTC. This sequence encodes CATRRMAGANVLTF. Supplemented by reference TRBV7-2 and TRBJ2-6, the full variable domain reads GAGVSQSPSNKVTEKGKDVELRCDPISGHTALYWYRQSLGQGLEFLIYFQGNSAPDKSGLPSDRFSAERTGGSVSTLTIQRTQQEDSAVYLCATRRMAGANVLTFGAGSRLTVL.

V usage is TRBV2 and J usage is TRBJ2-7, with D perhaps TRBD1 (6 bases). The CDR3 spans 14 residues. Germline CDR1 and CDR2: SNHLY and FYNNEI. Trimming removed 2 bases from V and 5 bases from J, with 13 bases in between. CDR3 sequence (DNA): TGTGCCAGCAGTGAAAACAGGGCTGGAGACGAGCAGTACTTC. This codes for CASSENRAGDEQYF. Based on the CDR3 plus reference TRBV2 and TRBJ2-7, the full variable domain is EPEVTQTPSHQVTQMGQEVILRCVPISNHLYFYWYRQILGQKVEFLVSFYNNEISEKSEIFDDQFSVERPDGSNFTLKIRSTKLEDSAMYFCASSENRAGDEQYFGPGTRLTVT.

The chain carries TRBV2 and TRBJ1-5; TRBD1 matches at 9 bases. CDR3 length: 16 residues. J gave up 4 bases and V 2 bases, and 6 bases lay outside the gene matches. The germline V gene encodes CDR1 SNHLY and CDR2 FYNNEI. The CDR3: CASSEFMGQGNQPQHF. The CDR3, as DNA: TGTGCCAGCAGTGAATTTATGGGACAGGGTAATCAGCCCCAGCATTTT.

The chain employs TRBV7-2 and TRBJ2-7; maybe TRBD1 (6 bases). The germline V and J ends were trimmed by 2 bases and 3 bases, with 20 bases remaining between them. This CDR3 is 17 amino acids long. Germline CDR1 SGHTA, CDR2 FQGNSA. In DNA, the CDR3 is TGTGCCAGCAGCTTATATAAGGGCCGACAGGCTGACTACGAGCAGTACTTC. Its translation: CASSLYKGRQADYEQYF.

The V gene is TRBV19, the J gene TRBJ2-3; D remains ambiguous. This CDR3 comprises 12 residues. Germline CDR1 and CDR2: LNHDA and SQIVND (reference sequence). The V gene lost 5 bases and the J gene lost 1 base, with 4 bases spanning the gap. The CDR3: CASSSGTDTQYF. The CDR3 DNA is TGTGCCAGTAGTTCAGGCACAGATACGCAGTATTTT.

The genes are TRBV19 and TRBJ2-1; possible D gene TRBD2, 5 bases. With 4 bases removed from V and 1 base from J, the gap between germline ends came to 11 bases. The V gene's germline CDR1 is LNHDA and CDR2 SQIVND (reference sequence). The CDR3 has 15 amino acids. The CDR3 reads CASSTSFGSYNEQFF. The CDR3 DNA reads TGTGCCAGTAGTACTAGCTTCGGGTCCTACAATGAGCAGTTCTTC. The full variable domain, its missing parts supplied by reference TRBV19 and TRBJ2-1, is DGGITQSPKYLFRKEGQNVTLSCEQNLNHDAMYWYRQDPGQGLRLIYYSQIVNDFQKGDIAEGYSVSREKKESFPLTVTSAQKNPTAFYLCASSTSFGSYNEQFFGPGTRLTVL.

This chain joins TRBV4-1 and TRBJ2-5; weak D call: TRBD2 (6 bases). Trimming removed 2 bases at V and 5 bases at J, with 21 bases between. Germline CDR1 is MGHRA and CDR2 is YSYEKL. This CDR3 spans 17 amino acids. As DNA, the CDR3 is TGCGCCAGCAGCCAAATTTACTTGGGTAGCGGCCCGGAGACCCAGTACTTC. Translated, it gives CASSQIYLGSGPETQYF.

In nucleotides, the CDR3 is TGTGCCAGTAGTATCGCCGGACTAGCGTATGAAAGCTCCTACAATGAGCAGTTCTTC. Its translation: CASSIAGLAYESSYNEQFF. V usage is TRBV19 and J usage is TRBJ2-1, with 9 positions matching TRBD2. The germline V gene encodes CDR1 LNHDA and CDR2 SQIVND (reference sequence). The trim removed 3 bases at V and 0 bases at J, leaving 12 bases unmatched. The CDR3 length is 19 residues.

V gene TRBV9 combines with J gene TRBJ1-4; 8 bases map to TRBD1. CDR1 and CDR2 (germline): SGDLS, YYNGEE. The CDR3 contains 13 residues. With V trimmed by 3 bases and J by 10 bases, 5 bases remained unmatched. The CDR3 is CASSEGQVGKLFF. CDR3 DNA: TGTGCCAGCAGCGAGGGACAGGTCGGAAAACTGTTTTTT.

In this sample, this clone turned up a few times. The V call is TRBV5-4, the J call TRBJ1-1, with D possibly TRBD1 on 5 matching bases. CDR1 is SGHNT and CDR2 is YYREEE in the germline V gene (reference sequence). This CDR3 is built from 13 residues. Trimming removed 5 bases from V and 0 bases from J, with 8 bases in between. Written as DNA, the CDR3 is TGTGCCAGCAGACCGACAGTGAACACTGAAGCTTTCTTT. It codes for CASRPTVNTEAFF.

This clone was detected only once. The CDR3 region is CASSFSRQESGNTIYF. The CDR3 region has the DNA TGCGCCAGCAGCTTCTCCCGACAGGAGTCTGGAAACACCATATATTTT. The chain combines TRBV5-1 with TRBJ1-3, with D perhaps TRBD1 (6 bases). The CDR3 is 16 amino acids. Trimming cost V 2 bases and J 1 base, with 13 bases left between them. CDR1 is SGHRS and CDR2 is YFSETQ in the germline V gene.

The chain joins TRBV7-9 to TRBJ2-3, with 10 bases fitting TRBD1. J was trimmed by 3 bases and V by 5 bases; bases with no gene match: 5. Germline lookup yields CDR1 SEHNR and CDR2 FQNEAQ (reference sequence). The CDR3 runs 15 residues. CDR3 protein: CASSIGQGETDTQYF. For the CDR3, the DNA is TGTGCCAGCAGCATCGGACAGGGGGAAACAGATACGCAGTATTTT.

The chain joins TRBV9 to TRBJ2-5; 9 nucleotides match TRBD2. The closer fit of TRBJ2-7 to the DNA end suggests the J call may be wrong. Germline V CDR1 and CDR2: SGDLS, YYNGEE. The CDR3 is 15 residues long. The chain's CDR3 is CASSAFSGSLYEQYF. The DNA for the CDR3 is TGTGCCAGCAGCGCATTTAGCGGGAGCCTCTACGAGCAGTACTTC.

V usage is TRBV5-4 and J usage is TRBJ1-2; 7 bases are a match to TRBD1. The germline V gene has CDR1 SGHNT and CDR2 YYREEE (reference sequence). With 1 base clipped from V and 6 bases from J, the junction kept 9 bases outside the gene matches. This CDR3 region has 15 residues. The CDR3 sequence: CASSLKLGTDHGYTF. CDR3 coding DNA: TGTGCCAGCAGCTTGAAACTGGGGACAGACCATGGCTACACCTTC. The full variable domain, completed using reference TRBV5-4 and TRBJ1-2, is ETGVTQSPTHLIKTRGQQVTLRCSSQSGHNTVSWYQQALGQGPQFIFQYYREEENGRGNFPPRFSGLQFPNYSSELNVNALELDDSALYLCASSLKLGTDHGYTFGSGTRLTVV.

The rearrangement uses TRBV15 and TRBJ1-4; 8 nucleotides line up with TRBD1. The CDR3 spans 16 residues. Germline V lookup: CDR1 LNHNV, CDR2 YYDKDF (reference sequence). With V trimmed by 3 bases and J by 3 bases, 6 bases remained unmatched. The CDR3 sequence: CATSRDQGAANEKLFF. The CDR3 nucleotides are TGTGCCACCAGCAGGGATCAGGGGGCAGCTAATGAAAAACTGTTTTTT.

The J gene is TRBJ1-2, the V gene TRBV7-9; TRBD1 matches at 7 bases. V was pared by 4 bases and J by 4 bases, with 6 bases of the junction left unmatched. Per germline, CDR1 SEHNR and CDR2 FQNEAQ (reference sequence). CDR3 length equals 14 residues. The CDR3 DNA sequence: TGTGCCAGCAGCTCCGGGACAGCATTCTATGGCTACACCTTC. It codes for CASSSGTAFYGYTF.

CDR3 bases: TGTGCCAGCAGCTTGGACAGGGGCACTGAAGCTTTCTTT. Amino acid sequence: CASSLDRGTEAFF. The chain carries TRBV5-7 and TRBJ1-1, with 7 bases identical to TRBD1. TRBV5-7 is flagged as an ORF with uncertain function. J gave up 4 bases and V 0 bases, and 0 bases lay outside the gene matches. CDR3 length equals 13 residues.

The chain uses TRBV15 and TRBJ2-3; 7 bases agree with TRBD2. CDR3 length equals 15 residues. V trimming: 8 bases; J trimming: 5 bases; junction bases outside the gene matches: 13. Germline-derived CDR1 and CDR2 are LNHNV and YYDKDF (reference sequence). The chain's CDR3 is CATEVVGGLLDTQYF. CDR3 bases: TGTGCCACCGAAGTGGTGGGAGGGCTTCTAGATACGCAGTATTTT.

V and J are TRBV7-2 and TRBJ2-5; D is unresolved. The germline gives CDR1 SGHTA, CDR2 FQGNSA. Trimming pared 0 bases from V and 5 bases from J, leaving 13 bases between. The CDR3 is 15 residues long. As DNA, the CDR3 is TGTGCCAGCAGCTTAGCGATTCTTGGCTTGGAGACCCAGTACTTC. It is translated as CASSLAILGLETQYF.

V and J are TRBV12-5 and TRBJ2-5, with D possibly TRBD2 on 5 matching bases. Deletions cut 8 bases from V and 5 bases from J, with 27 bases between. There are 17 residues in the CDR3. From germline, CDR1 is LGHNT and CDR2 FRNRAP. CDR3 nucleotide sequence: TGTGCTAGTTCCGCCGCGACTAAGACGGAACTGTGGGAGACCCAGTACTTC. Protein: CASSAATKTELWETQYF. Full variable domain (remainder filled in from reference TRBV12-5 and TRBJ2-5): DARVTQTPRHKVTEMGQEVTMRCQPILGHNTVFWYRQTMMQGLELLAYFRNRAPLDDSGMPKDRFSAEMPDATLATLKIQPSEPRDSAVYFCASSAATKTELWETQYFGPGTRLLVL.